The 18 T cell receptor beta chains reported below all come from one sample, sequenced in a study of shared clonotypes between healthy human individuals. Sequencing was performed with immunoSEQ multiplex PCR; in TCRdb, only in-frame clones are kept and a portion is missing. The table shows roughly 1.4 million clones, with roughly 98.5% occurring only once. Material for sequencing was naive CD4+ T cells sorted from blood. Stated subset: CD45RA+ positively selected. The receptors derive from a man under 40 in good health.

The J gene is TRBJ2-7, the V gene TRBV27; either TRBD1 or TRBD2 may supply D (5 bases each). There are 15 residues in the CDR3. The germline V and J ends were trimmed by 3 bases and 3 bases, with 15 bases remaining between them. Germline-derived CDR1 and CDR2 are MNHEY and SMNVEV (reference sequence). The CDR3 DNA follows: TGTGCCAGCAGTTTGAGTAGTTATGGGGGCTACGAGCAGTACTTC. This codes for CASSLSSYGGYEQYF.

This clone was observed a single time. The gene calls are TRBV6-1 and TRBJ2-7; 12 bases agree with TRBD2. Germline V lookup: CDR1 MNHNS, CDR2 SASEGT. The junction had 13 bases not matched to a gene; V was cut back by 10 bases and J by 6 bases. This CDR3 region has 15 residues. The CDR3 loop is CATHTSGRLVGEQYF. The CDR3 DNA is TGTGCCACCCATACTAGCGGGAGGTTGGTGGGCGAGCAGTACTTC.

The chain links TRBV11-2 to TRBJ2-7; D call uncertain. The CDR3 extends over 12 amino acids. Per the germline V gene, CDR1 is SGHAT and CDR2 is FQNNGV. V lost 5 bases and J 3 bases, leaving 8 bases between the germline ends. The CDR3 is CASSHQVYEQYF. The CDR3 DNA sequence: TGTGCCAGCAGCCATCAAGTCTACGAGCAGTACTTC.

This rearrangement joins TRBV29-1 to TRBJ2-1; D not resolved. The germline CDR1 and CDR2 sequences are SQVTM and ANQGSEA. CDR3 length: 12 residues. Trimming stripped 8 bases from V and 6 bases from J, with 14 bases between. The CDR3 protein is CSTTSVLNEQFF. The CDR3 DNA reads TGCAGCACGACGTCCGTTCTCAATGAGCAGTTCTTC.

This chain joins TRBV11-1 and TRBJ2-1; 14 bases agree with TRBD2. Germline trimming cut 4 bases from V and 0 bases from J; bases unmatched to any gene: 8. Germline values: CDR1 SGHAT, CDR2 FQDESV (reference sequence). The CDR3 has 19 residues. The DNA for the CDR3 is TGTGCCAGCAGCTCGTGGACTAGCGGGAGGTTTCCCTCCTACAATGAGCAGTTCTTC. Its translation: CASSSWTSGRFPSYNEQFF.

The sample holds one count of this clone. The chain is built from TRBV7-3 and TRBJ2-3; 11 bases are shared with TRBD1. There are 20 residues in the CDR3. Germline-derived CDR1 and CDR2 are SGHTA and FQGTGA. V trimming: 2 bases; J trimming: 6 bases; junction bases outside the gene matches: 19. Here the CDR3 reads CASSLGFVDGQGAGTDTQYF. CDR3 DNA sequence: TGTGCCAGCAGCTTAGGATTTGTTGATGGACAGGGGGCAGGGACGGATACGCAGTATTTT.

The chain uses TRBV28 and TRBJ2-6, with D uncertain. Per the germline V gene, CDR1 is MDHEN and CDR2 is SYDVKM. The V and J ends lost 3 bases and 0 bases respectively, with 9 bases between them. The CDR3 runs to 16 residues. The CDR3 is CASSFRTNSGANVLTF. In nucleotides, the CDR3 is TGTGCCAGCAGTTTCCGCACCAACTCTGGGGCCAACGTCCTGACTTTC.

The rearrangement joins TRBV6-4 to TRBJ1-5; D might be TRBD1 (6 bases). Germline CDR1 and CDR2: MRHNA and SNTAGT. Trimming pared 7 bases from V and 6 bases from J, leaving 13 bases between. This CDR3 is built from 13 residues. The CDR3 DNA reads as TGTGCCAGCACGATCATCAGGGGTCAGCCCCAGCATTTT. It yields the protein CASTIIRGQPQHF.

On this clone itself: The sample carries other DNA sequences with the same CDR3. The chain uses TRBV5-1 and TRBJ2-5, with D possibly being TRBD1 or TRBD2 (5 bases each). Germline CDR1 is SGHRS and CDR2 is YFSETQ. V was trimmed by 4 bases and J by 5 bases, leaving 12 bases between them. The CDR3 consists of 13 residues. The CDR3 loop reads CASSGGTGETQYF. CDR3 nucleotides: TGCGCCAGCAGCGGGGGAACTGGGGAGACCCAGTACTTC.

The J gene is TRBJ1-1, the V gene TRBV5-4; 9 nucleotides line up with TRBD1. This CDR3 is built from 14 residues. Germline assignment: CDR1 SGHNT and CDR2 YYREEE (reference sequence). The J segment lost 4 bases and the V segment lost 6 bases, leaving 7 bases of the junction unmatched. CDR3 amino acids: CASTRTGEGTEAFF. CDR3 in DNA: TGTGCCAGCACCCGGACAGGGGAGGGCACTGAAGCTTTCTTT.

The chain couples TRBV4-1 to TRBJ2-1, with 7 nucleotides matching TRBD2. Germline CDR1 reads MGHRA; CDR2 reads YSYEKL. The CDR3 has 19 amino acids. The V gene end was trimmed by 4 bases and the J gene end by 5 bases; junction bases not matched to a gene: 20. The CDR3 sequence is CASSPFWGAGMTLDNEQFF. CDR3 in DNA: TGCGCCAGCAGCCCGTTTTGGGGAGCGGGGATGACCCTCGACAATGAGCAGTTCTTC.

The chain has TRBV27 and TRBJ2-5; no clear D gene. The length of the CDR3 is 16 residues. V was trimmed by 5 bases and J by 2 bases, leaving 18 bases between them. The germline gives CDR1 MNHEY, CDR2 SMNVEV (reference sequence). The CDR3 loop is CASSPLSLSQQETQYF. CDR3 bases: TGTGCCAGCAGTCCTCTAAGTCTTAGTCAGCAAGAGACCCAGTACTTC.

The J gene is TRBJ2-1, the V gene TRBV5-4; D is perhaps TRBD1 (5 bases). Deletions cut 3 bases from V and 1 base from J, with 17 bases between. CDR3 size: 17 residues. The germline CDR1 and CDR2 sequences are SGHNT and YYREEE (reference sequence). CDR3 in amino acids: CASSSPTDTRSYNEQFF. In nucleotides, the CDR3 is TGTGCCAGCAGCTCGCCGACAGATACCCGATCCTACAATGAGCAGTTCTTC.

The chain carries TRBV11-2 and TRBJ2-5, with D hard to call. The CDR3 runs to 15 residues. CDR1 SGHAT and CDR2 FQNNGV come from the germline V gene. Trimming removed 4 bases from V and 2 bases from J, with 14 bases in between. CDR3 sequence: CASSSTRYSQETQYF. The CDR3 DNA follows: TGTGCCAGCAGCTCGACCCGCTACTCTCAAGAGACCCAGTACTTC. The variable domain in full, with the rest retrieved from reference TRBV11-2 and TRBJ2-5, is EAGVAQSPRYKIIEKRQSVAFWCNPISGHATLYWYQQILGQGPKLLIQFQNNGVVDDSQLPKDRFSAERLKGVDSTLKIQPAKLEDSAVYLCASSSTRYSQETQYFGPGTRLLVL.

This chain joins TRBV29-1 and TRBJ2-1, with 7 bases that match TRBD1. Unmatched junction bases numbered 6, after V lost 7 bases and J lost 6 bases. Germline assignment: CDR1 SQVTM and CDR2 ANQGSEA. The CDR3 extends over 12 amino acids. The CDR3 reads CSAETGINEQFF. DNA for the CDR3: TGCAGCGCCGAGACAGGGATCAATGAGCAGTTCTTC.

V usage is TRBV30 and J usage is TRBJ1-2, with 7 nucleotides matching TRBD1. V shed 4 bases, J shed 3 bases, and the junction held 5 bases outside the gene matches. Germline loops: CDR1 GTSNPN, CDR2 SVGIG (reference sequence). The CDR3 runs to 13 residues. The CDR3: CAWTRQGDYGYTF. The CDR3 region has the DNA TGTGCCTGGACCCGACAGGGCGACTATGGCTACACCTTC.

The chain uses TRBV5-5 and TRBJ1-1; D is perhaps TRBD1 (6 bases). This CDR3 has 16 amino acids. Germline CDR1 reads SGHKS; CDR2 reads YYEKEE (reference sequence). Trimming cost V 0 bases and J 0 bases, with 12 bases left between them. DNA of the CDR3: TGTGCCAGCAGCTTGGTCTCAGGGGTCATGAACACTGAAGCTTTCTTT. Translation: CASSLVSGVMNTEAFF.

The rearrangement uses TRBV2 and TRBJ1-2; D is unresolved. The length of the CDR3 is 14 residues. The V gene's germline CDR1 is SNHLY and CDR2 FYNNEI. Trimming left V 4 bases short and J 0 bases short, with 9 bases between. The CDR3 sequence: CASSAAGANYGYTF. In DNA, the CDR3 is TGTGCCAGCAGTGCGGCAGGAGCTAACTATGGCTACACCTTC. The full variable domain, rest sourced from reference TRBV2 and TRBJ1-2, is EPEVTQTPSHQVTQMGQEVILRCVPISNHLYFYWYRQILGQKVEFLVSFYNNEISEKSEIFDDQFSVERPDGSNFTLKIRSTKLEDSAMYFCASSAAGANYGYTFGSGTRLTVV.